A single T cell receptor beta chain is shown here with its context. This sample is part of a study of T cell responses to AZD1222 COVID-19 vaccine. On the study more broadly: Second-dose schedules of about 4 or about 12 weeks were combined.

This table comes from immunoSEQ multiplex PCR, and its TCRdb copy is limited to in-frame clones, with some not included. In the table there are 98,000 or so clones, about 90% of which are singletons. This sequence originates from an adult in good health. Specimen: peripheral blood, collected on day 0 of AZD1222 vaccination.

CDR3 DNA sequence: TGTGCCAGCAGTCCGACCTCCATCCCCGTATTCGTATCCTACGAGCAGTACTTC. As protein: CASSPTSIPVFVSYEQYF. The chain carries TRBV6-2 or TRBV6-3 and TRBJ2-7; D ambiguous. Germline V gene sequence: CDR1 MNHEY, CDR2 SVGEGT. The length of the CDR3 is 18 residues. Trimming removed 5 bases at V and 1 base at J, with 24 bases between.